The 27 T cell receptor beta chains below were found in one sample sequenced in a study of ipilimumab plus nivolumab after autologous stem cell transplantation. TCRdb's copy holds only in-frame clones and misses some; the assay was immunoSEQ multiplex PCR. Altogether 84,000 or so clones are present, 83% being singletons, with the ten largest covering under 2.5%. The sequences come from PBMCs, collected in a trial of ipilimumab plus nivolumab as post-transplant consolidation. Every receptor here comes from a male donor with diffuse large B-cell lymphoma.

The chain carries TRBV10-3 and TRBJ1-2; D not resolved. The CDR3 runs 16 residues. Germline loops: CDR1 ENHRY, CDR2 SYGVKD. Trimming cost V 4 bases and J 1 base, with 16 bases left between them. The DNA for the CDR3 is TGTGCCATCAGTGGGACTTCGGCAGGTGGTAACTATGGCTACACCTTC. Residues: CAISGTSAGGNYGYTF.

The chain is built from TRBV10-3 and TRBJ2-5, with TRBD2 matching over 8 bases. The germline V gene has CDR1 ENHRY and CDR2 SYGVKD. The CDR3 is made up of 13 amino acids. The ends lost 2 bases at V and 4 bases at J; junction bases unmatched: 0. CDR3 sequence reads: CAISEAGGETQYF. As DNA, the CDR3 is TGTGCCATCAGTGAGGCGGGGGGAGAGACCCAGTACTTC.

The rearrangement joins TRBV4-1 to TRBJ1-2; no reliable D call. The V end was cut by 1 base, the J end by 4 bases, with 13 bases between. The CDR3 is made up of 15 amino acids. CDR1 is MGHRA and CDR2 is YSYEKL in the germline V gene. The CDR3: CASSQAPSTAYGYTF. The DNA of the CDR3 is TGCGCCAGCAGCCAAGCCCCTTCAACGGCCTATGGCTACACCTTC.

The rearrangement links TRBV28 to TRBJ1-1; D may be TRBD1 (6 bases). CDR1 and CDR2 (germline): MDHEN, SYDVKM. Trimming shortened V by 6 bases and J by 8 bases, and 16 bases separated the two germline ends. This CDR3 region has 13 residues. The CDR3 reads CASSTLTGTEAFF. The CDR3 bases are TGTGCCAGCAGCACCTTAACCGGGACAGAAGCTTTCTTT.

There are a few counts of this clone. This chain joins TRBV14 and TRBJ2-3; D possibly uses TRBD1 or TRBD2 (5 bases each). Germline V gene data show CDR1 as SGHDN and CDR2 as FVKESK. V was cut by 2 bases and J by 0 bases, with 15 bases left in between. The CDR3 totals 17 residues. The CDR3, as DNA: TGTGCCAGCAGCCAAAGGCCGGGACGGAGTAGCACAGATACGCAGTATTTT. It is translated as CASSQRPGRSSTDTQYF.

The V and J genes are TRBV5-6 and TRBJ2-1; 10 nucleotides align to TRBD1. The germline gives CDR1 SGHDT, CDR2 YYEEEE. The CDR3 length is 15 residues. Unmatched junction bases numbered 8, after V lost 3 bases and J lost 8 bases. The CDR3 reads CASSSDRGFGDEQFF. The CDR3 bases are TGTGCCAGCAGCTCGGACAGGGGGTTTGGGGATGAGCAGTTCTTC.

This clone was seen once. This rearrangement joins TRBV4-1 to TRBJ1-1, with D possibly being TRBD1 (5 bases). V was trimmed by 4 bases and J by 2 bases, leaving 14 bases between them. The length of the CDR3 is 15 residues. In germline, CDR1 is MGHRA, CDR2 YSYEKL. CDR3 loop: CASSPLGGLNTEAFF. In DNA form, the CDR3 reads TGCGCCAGCAGCCCGCTGGGGGGGTTAAACACTGAAGCTTTCTTT.

This clone showed up just once. The J gene is TRBJ1-5, the V gene TRBV2; D is unresolved. Germline CDR1 and CDR2: SNHLY and FYNNEI. The V end was cut by 1 base, the J end by 10 bases, with 11 bases between. CDR3 length equals 13 residues. The CDR3 DNA follows: TGTGCCAGCAGTGAAGGGGTGCGTCGACCCCAGCATTTT. It encodes CASSEGVRRPQHF.

V gene TRBV5-4 combines with J gene TRBJ1-2; D ambiguous. Germline CDR1 reads SGHNT; CDR2 reads YYREEE (reference sequence). V dropped 0 bases and J dropped 2 bases, with 11 bases sitting between them. The CDR3 length is 15 residues. As DNA, the CDR3 is TGTGCCAGCAGCTTGGAGCTAAGTTTCAACTATGGCTACACCTTC. This translates into CASSLELSFNYGYTF.

The rearrangement links TRBV7-8 to TRBJ2-3; 11 nucleotides agree with TRBD2. Germline V gene lookup returns CDR1 SGHVS and CDR2 FQNEAQ. The CDR3 consists of 17 residues. V lost 2 bases and J lost 0; bases outside the gene matches: 4. CDR3 sequence reads: CASSLRLAGYSTDTQYF. The CDR3 region has the DNA TGTGCCAGCAGCTTACGACTAGCGGGATATAGCACAGATACGCAGTATTTT.

J is TRBJ1-5 and V is TRBV19, with 10 nucleotides matching TRBD1. The junction had 5 bases not matched to a gene; V was cut back by 3 bases and J by 6 bases. The length of the CDR3 is 15 residues. CDR1 is LNHDA and CDR2 is SQIVND in the germline V gene (reference sequence). This CDR3 is CASSMDGQGVQPQHF. CDR3 nucleotides: TGTGCCAGTAGTATGGATGGACAGGGGGTTCAGCCCCAGCATTTT.

This clone was seen a single time. The rearrangement uses TRBV4-1 and TRBJ1-2; D gene ambiguous. V was trimmed by 4 bases and J by 5 bases, leaving 17 bases between them. The germline gives CDR1 MGHRA, CDR2 YSYEKL. The CDR3 extends over 15 amino acids. CDR3 protein: CASSPRTEEPYGYTF. CDR3 coding DNA: TGCGCCAGCAGCCCCCGGACGGAGGAACCTTATGGCTACACCTTC.

The chain is built from TRBV15 and TRBJ1-4, with unresolved D. The CDR3 sequence is 14 residues long. Germline values: CDR1 LNHNV, CDR2 YYDKDF (reference sequence). Trimming left V 1 base short and J 7 bases short, with 10 bases between. The CDR3 region has the DNA TGTGCCACCAGCAGAGGAAGGACGGGTGAAAAACTGTTTTTT. This sequence encodes CATSRGRTGEKLFF.

V is TRBV29-1 and J is TRBJ1-2; the match to TRBD1 covers 12 bases. The CDR3 totals 13 residues. The V and J ends lost 6 bases and 8 bases, in that order; junction bases with no gene match: 7. Germline assignment: CDR1 SQVTM and CDR2 ANQGSEA. CDR3 coding DNA: TGCAGCGTCCAGGGACAGGGGGCTGGAGGCTACACCTTC. This codes for CSVQGQGAGGYTF. The full variable domain, rest sourced from reference TRBV29-1 and TRBJ1-2, is SAVISQKPSRDICQRGTSLTIQCQVDSQVTMMFWYRQQPGQSLTLIATANQGSEATYESGFVIDKFPISRPNLTFSTLTVSNMSPEDSSIYLCSVQGQGAGGYTFGSGTRLTVV.

V and J are TRBV1 and TRBJ1-1; TRBD1, as called in the table, went unchecked against the DNA. TRBV1 is annotated as a pseudogene. This CDR3 is 15 amino acids long. The CDR3 region is CTSSQGRQENTEAFF. CDR3 in DNA: TGCACCAGCAGCCAGGGCCGACAGGAGAACACTGAAGCTTTCTTT.

V gene TRBV11-2 combines with J gene TRBJ2-5; 8 bases align to TRBD2. V lost 1 base, J lost 4 bases, and 5 bases stayed unmatched. CDR3 length equals 15 residues. Germline assignment: CDR1 SGHAT and CDR2 FQNNGV. DNA for the CDR3: TGTGCCAGCAGCTTAGTCGGGGGGGCAAGAGAGACCCAGTACTTC. Its protein is CASSLVGGARETQYF.

This CDR3 is CASTRSGFTDTQYF. As DNA, the CDR3 is TGTGCCAGCACCAGGAGCGGATTCACAGATACGCAGTATTTT. The chain combines TRBV5-6 with TRBJ2-3, with D perhaps matching TRBD2 (5 bases). Germline V gene sequence: CDR1 SGHDT, CDR2 YYEEEE. V was pared by 6 bases and J by 2 bases, with 13 bases between. This CDR3 contains 14 residues.

The chain combines TRBV14 with TRBJ2-7; TRBD1 might be the D (5 bases). The V end was cut by 5 bases, the J end by 6 bases, with 11 bases between. The germline CDR1 and CDR2 sequences are SGHDN and FVKESK. The CDR3 is 12 residues long. CDR3 nucleotide sequence: TGTGCCAGCAGCGCTGAAGGGGTCGAGCAGTACTTC. Its protein is CASSAEGVEQYF.

In this sample, this clone turned up a few times. The J gene is TRBJ2-3, the V gene TRBV7-2; 11 bases line up with TRBD2. Germline CDR1 SGHTA, CDR2 FQGNSA. The CDR3 sequence is 16 residues long. J was trimmed by 2 bases and V by 5 bases; bases with no gene match: 6. The CDR3 sequence: CASSLGTSGYTDTQYF. The CDR3 DNA follows: TGTGCCAGCAGCCTCGGGACTAGCGGATACACAGATACGCAGTATTTT.

The chain has TRBV9 and TRBJ2-3, with D unresolved. From germline, CDR1 is SGDLS and CDR2 YYNGEE. The CDR3 totals 15 residues. V lost 0 bases and J 0 bases, leaving 8 bases between the germline ends. CDR3 loop: CASSVGSTSTDTQYF. In nucleotides, the CDR3 is TGTGCCAGCAGCGTAGGCTCTACTAGCACAGATACGCAGTATTTT. Filled out from reference TRBV9 and TRBJ2-3, the complete variable domain reads DSGVTQTPKHLITATGQRVTLRCSPRSGDLSVYWYQQSLDQGLQFLIQYYNGEERAKGNILERFSAQQFPDLHSELNLSSLELGDSALYFCASSVGSTSTDTQYFGPGTRLTVL.

J is TRBJ2-1 and V is TRBV4-2; D ambiguous. Trimming removed 4 bases at V and 9 bases at J, with 13 bases between. The germline V gene has CDR1 LGHNA and CDR2 YNFKEQ. This CDR3 is built from 13 residues. The CDR3 reads CASSPESPSEQFF. CDR3 DNA: TGTGCCAGCAGCCCGGAGAGCCCGAGTGAGCAGTTCTTC.

The genes are TRBV5-6 and TRBJ1-2; 8 nucleotides align to TRBD1. This CDR3 region has 16 residues. Trimming cost V 0 bases and J 8 bases; bases outside gene matches: 12. The germline gives CDR1 SGHDT, CDR2 YYEEEE. The CDR3 sequence is CASSLVGTGFFLGYTF. The CDR3 nucleotides read TGTGCCAGCAGCTTGGTAGGGACAGGATTCTTCCTGGGCTACACCTTC. Full variable domain (missing parts from reference TRBV5-6 and TRBJ1-2): DAGVTQSPTHLIKTRGQQVTLRCSPKSGHDTVSWYQQALGQGPQFIFQYYEEEERQRGNFPDRFSGHQFPNYSSELNVNALLLGDSALYLCASSLVGTGFFLGYTFGSGTRLTVV.

The chain links TRBV7-8 to TRBJ1-5, with 7 bases fitting TRBD1. V shed 1 base, J shed 4 bases, and the junction held 4 bases outside the gene matches. Germline V lookup: CDR1 SGHVS, CDR2 FQNEAQ. The CDR3 consists of 15 residues. The CDR3 DNA sequence: TGTGCCAGCAGCTTAGTTGGGACAGCTAATCAGCCCCAGCATTTT. Amino acid sequence: CASSLVGTANQPQHF.

The chain uses TRBV5-1 and TRBJ1-3, with 9 positions matching TRBD1. After removal of 4 bases from V and 5 bases from J, the junction contained 7 bases not matched to a gene. The germline gives CDR1 SGHRS, CDR2 YFSETQ. This CDR3 spans 15 amino acids. For the CDR3, the DNA is TGCGCCAGCAGCCTAACGGGACAGGGCCGAAACACCATATATTTT. This translates into CASSLTGQGRNTIYF.

The chain is built from TRBV5-1 and TRBJ2-3, with TRBD2 matching over 8 bases. Germline CDR1 and CDR2: SGHRS and YFSETQ. CDR3 length equals 23 residues. V shed 0 bases, J shed 2 bases, and the junction held 26 bases outside the gene matches. The CDR3 is CASSLAPRGFGAGGRIPTDTQYF. The CDR3 DNA is TGCGCCAGCAGCTTGGCTCCCCGGGGATTCGGGGCGGGGGGCCGTATACCCACAGATACGCAGTATTTT.

The chain combines TRBV6-9 with TRBJ2-2; a possible D gene is TRBD2 (5 bases). This CDR3 has 13 residues. V was trimmed by 0 bases and J by 13 bases, leaving 12 bases between them. CDR1 and CDR2 (germline): MNHGY, SVAAGI. CDR3 nucleotide sequence: TGTGCCAGCAGTTATTCGAAACGGGGAAGGCTGTTTTTT. Protein: CASSYSKRGRLFF.

The chain couples TRBV4-1 to TRBJ2-1; 7 positions agree with TRBD2. The junction had 11 bases not matched to a gene; V was cut back by 5 bases and J by 7 bases. Looked up from germline, CDR1 is MGHRA and CDR2 is YSYEKL. The CDR3 is 15 amino acids. CDR3 nucleotides: TGCGCCAGCAGCTCCTGGGACTATGCGGGAAATGAGCAGTTCTTC. This codes for CASSSWDYAGNEQFF.